This T cell receptor (beta chain) comes out of a study of blood T cell repertoires in COVID-19. Study in general: Specimens from acute and convalescent COVID-19 originated in the United States, Italy and Spain. Nucleic acid was either cDNA or gDNA, and it came from T cells, B-cell-depleted T cells, or PBMCs.

Measured with immunoSEQ multiplex PCR; TCRdb has only the in-frame clones, and not every one. The sample comprises about 180,000 clones, approximately 85% of which are singletons, and roughly 6% rests with the top ten. The CDR3 contains 11 residues. Between the trimmed V and J ends, which lost 5 bases and 5 bases, there was a span of 7 bases. CDR1 is SEHNR and CDR2 is FQNEAQ in the germline V gene (reference sequence). Donors in Cohort 3 counted as recovered after two negative PCRs, clearance, or symptom resolution. V and J are TRBV7-9 and TRBJ2-7; tentative D call: TRBD1 (5 bases). Sequences were obtained from PBMCs or T cells enriched from blood (not recorded which). The receptor's source is a man in his forties who had recovered from COVID-19. Here the CDR3 DNA reads TGTGCCAGCAGCACCAGGGACGAGCAGTACTTC. It specifies CASSTRDEQYF.